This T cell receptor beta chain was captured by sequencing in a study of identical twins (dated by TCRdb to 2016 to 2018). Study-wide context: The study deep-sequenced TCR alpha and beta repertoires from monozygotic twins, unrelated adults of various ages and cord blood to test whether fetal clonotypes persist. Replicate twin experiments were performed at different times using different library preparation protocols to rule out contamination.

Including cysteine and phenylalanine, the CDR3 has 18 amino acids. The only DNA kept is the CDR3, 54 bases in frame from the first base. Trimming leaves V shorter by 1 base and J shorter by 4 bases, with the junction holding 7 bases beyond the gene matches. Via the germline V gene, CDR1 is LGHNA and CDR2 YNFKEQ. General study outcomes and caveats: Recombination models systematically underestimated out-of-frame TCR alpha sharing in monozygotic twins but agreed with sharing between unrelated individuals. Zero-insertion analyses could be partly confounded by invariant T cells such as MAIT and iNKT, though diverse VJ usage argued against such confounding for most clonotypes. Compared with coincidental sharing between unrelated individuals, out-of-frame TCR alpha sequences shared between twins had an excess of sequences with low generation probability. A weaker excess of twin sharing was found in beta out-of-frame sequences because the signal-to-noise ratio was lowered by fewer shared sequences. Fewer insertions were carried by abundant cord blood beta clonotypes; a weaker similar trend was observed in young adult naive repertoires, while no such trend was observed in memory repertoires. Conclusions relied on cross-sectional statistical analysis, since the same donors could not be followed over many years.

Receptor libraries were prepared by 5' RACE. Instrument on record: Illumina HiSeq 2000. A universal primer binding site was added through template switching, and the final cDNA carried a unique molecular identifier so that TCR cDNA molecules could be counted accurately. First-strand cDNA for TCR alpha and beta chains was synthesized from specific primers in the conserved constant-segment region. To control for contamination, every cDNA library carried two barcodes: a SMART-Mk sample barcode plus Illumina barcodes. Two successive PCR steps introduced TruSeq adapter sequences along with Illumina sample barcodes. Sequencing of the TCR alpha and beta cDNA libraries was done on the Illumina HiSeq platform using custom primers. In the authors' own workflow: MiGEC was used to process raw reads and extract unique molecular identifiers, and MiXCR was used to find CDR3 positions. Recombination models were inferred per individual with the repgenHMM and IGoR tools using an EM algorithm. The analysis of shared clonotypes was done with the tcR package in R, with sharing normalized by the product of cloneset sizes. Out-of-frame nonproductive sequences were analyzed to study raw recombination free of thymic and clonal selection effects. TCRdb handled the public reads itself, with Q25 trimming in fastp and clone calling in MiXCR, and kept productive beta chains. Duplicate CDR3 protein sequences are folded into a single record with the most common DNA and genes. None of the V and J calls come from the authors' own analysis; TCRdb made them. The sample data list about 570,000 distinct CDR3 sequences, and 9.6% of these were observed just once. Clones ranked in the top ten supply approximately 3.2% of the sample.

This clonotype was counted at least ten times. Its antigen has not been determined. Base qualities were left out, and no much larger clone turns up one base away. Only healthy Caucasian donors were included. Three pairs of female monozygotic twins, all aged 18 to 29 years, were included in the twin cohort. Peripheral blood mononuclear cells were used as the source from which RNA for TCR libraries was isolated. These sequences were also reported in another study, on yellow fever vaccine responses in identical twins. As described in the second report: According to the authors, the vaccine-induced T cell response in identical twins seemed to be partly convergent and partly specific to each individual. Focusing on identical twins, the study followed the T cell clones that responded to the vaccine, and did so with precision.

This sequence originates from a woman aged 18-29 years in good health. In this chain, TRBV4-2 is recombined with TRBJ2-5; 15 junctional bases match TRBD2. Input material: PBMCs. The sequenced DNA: TGTGCCAGCAGCCAAGCTATCCCGGGACTAGCGGGAGGAGAGACCCAGTACTTC. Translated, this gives CASSQAIPGLAGGETQYF.